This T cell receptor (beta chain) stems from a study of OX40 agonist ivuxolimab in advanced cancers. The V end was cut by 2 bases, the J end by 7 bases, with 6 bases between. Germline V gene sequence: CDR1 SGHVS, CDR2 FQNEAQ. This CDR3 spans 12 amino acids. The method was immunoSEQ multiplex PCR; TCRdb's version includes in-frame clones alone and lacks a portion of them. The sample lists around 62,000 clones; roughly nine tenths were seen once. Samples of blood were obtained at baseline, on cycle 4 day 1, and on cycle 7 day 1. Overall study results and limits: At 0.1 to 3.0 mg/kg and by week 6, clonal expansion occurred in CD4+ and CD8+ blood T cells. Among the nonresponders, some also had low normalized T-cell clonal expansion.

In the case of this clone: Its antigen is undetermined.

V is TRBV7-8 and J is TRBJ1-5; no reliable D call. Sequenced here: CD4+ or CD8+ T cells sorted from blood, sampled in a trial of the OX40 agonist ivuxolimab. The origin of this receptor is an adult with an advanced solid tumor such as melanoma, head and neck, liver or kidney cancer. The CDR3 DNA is TGTGCCAGCAGCTTACCTGGGCAGCCCCAGCATTTT. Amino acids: CASSLPGQPQHF.